This T cell receptor (beta chain) was found in a study of a mutant IDH1 vaccine in newly diagnosed glioma. Assay used: immunoSEQ multiplex PCR; TCRdb lists only in-frame clones, some missing. The sample has about 23,000 clones; 90% to 95% are singletons. The time point is: baseline, week 1 (first vaccination visit). Treatment reported: pre-vaccination baseline after standard-of-care therapy. CDR3 length: 14 amino acids. Germline-derived CDR1 and CDR2 are SNHLY and FYNNEI. V gave up 6 bases and J gave up 2 bases, with 14 bases separating them. The receptor was derived from a man between 25 and 39 years old with glioma. Source: PBMCs, taken from a glioma patient treated with radiotherapy, temozolomide or both. V gene TRBV2 combines with J gene TRBJ2-7; tentatively, D is TRBD1 (5 bases). CDR3 amino acids: CASRGALTTYEQYF. The CDR3 nucleotides are TGTGCCAGCAGAGGGGCCCTGACGACCTACGAGCAGTACTTC.